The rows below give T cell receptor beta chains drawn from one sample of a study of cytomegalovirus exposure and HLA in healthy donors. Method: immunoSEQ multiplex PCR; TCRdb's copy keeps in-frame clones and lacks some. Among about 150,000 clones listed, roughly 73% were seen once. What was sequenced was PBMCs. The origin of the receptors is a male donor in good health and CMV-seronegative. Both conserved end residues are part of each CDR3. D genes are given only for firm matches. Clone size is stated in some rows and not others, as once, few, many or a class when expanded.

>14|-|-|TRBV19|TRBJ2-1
TGTGCCAGTAGTTGGGCAGGGGATGGCAATGAGCAGTTCTTC
CASSWAGDGNEQFF
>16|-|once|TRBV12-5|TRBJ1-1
TGTGCTAGTGGTTTGGTACTGGACAGTGTCACACTACGGTCTTTCTTT
CASGLVLDSVTLRSFF
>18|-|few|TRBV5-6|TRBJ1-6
TGTGCCAGCAGCTTGGCCAGCCAGGGGCCTTTCTATAATTCACCCCTCCACTTT
CASSLASQGPFYNSPLHF
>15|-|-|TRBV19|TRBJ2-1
TGTGCCAGTCAAGTGGAGGGGGCCATCCTTAATGAGCAGTTCTTC
CASQVEGAILNEQFF
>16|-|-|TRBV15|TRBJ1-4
TGTGCCACCAGCACCGACCGTTGGGCTCCTAATGAAAAACTGTTTTTT
CATSTDRWAPNEKLFF
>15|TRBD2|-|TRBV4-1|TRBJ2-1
TGCGCCAGCAGCCAAGAGGGGAGGGGCTACAATGAGCAGTTCTTC
CASSQEGRGYNEQFF
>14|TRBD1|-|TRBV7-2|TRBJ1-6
TGTGCCAGCAGTCCGGACAGGGCCCAGTCACCCCTCCACTTT
CASSPDRAQSPLHF
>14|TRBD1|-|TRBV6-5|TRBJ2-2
TGTGCCAGCAGCCGCGGACAGGGGGCAGGGGAGCTGTTTTTT
CASSRGQGAGELFF
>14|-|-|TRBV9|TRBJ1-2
TGTGCCAGCAGCGTGGGGGGTTTCATCTATGGCTACACCTTC
CASSVGGFIYGYTF
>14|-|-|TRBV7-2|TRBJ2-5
TGTGCCAGCAGCTTAGGACAGGTTGGCAAGACCCAGTACTTC
CASSLGQVGKTQYF
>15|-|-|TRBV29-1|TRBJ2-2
TGCAGCGTTGAAGGACCCCAGGGTAACACCGGGGAGCTGTTTTTT
CSVEGPQGNTGELFF
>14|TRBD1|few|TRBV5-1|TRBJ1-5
TGCGCCAGCAGTCCCGGACAGGGGGGTCAGCCCCAGCATTTT
CASSPGQGGQPQHF
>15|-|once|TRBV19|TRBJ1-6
TGTGCCAGTAGTCTGGAGGGGCGCCGAAATTCACCCCTCCACTTT
CASSLEGRRNSPLHF
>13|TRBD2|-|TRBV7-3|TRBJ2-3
TGTGCCAGCAGCTTAGGACTAGCTGATACGCAGTATTTT
CASSLGLADTQYF
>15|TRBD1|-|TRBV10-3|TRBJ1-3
TGTGCCATCAGCAACAGGGGCCCCTTCGGAAACACCATATATTTT
CAISNRGPFGNTIYF
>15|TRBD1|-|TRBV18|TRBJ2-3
TGTGCCAGCTCACCTGGACAGGGTGGGACAGATACGCAGTATTTT
CASSPGQGGTDTQYF
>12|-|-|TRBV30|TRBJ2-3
TGTGCCTGGGCTGCCTACACAGATACGCAGTATTTT
CAWAAYTDTQYF
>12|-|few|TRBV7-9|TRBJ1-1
TGTGCCAGCAGCCCGAGTGGGTACAGTGCTTTCTTT
CASSPSGYSAFF
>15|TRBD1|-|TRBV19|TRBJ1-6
TGTGCCAGTAGGGACAGGGGCCCTTCGAATTCACCCCTCCACTTT
CASRDRGPSNSPLHF
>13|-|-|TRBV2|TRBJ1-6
TGTGCCAGCAGCCCGGAGTTGGATTCACCCCTCCACTTT
CASSPELDSPLHF
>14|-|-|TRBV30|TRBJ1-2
TGTGCCTGGAACCTTCTACAGGGCGGCTATGGCTACACCTTC
CAWNLLQGGYGYTF
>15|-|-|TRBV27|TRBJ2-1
TGTGCCAGCAGTTTATCTTGGGGGCGCCACAATGAGCAGTTCTTC
CASSLSWGRHNEQFF
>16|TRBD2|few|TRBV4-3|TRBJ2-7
TGCGCCAGCAGCCAAGCGGTAGCGGGGGCCTCCTACGAGCAGTACTTC
CASSQAVAGASYEQYF
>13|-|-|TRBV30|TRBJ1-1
TGTGCCTGGAGTGTTCAGCGGAGCACTGAAGCTTTCTTT
CAWSVQRSTEAFF
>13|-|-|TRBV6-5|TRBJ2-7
TGTGCCAGCAGTTCTCGGACTGCATACGAGCAGTACTTC
CASSSRTAYEQYF
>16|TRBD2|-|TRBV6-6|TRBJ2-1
TGTGCCAGCAGCCCAGGGCGGGGGACCTCCTACAATGAGCAGTTCTTC
CASSPGRGTSYNEQFF
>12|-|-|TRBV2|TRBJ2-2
TGTGCCAGCAAAAGGGAGGCCGGGGAGCTGTTTTTT
CASKREAGELFF
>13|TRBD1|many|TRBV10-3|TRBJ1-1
TGTGCCATCAGTGCAGGGGGAATTACTGAAGCTTTCTTT
CAISAGGITEAFF
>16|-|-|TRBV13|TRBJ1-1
TGTGCCAGCAGCTTGTCCGCAGGGGTAGGAAGGACTGAAGCTTTCTTT
CASSLSAGVGRTEAFF
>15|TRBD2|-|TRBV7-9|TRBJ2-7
TGTGCCAGCAGCTTAGGTTGGACTAGCGGGGATGCGCAGTACTTC
CASSLGWTSGDAQYF
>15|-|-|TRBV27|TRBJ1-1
TGTGCCAGCAGTTTATTGGGCTCGATGAACACTGAAGCTTTCTTT
CASSLLGSMNTEAFF
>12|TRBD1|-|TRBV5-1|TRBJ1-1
TGCGCCAGCAGCCAGGACAGGGGGCAAGCTTTCTTT
CASSQDRGQAFF
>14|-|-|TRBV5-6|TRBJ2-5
TGTGCCAGCAGCTTGGGGGGGCTACAAGAGACCCAGTACTTC
CASSLGGLQETQYF
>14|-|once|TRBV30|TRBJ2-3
TGTGCCTGGAGCTATGACTGGAGCACAGATACGCAGTATTTT
CAWSYDWSTDTQYF
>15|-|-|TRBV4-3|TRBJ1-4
TGCGCCAGCAGCCAAGAGGGGGGGGCGGGCGGAAAACTGTTTTTT
CASSQEGGAGGKLFF
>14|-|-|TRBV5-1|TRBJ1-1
TGCGCCAGCAGCCCCCCAACATCAAACACTGAAGCTTTCTTT
CASSPPTSNTEAFF
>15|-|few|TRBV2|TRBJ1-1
TGTGCCAGCCCTGGGGGCAGGGCCCTTAGGACTGAAGCTTTCTTT
CASPGGRALRTEAFF
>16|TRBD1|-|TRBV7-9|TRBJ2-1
TGTGCCAGCAGCTCCACCCGAGGGGGCCTAAATAACGAGCAGTTCTTC
CASSSTRGGLNNEQFF
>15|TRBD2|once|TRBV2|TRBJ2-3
TGTGCCAGCAGTTATAGCGGGGGGAGCACAGATACGCAGTATTTT
CASSYSGGSTDTQYF
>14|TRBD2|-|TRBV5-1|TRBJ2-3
TGCGCCAGCAGCTTCACTAGCGGGAAAGATACGCAGTATTTT
CASSFTSGKDTQYF
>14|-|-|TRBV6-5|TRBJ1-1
TGTGCCAGCAGTTACTCCCCAGCGAGAACTGAAGCTTTCTTT
CASSYSPARTEAFF